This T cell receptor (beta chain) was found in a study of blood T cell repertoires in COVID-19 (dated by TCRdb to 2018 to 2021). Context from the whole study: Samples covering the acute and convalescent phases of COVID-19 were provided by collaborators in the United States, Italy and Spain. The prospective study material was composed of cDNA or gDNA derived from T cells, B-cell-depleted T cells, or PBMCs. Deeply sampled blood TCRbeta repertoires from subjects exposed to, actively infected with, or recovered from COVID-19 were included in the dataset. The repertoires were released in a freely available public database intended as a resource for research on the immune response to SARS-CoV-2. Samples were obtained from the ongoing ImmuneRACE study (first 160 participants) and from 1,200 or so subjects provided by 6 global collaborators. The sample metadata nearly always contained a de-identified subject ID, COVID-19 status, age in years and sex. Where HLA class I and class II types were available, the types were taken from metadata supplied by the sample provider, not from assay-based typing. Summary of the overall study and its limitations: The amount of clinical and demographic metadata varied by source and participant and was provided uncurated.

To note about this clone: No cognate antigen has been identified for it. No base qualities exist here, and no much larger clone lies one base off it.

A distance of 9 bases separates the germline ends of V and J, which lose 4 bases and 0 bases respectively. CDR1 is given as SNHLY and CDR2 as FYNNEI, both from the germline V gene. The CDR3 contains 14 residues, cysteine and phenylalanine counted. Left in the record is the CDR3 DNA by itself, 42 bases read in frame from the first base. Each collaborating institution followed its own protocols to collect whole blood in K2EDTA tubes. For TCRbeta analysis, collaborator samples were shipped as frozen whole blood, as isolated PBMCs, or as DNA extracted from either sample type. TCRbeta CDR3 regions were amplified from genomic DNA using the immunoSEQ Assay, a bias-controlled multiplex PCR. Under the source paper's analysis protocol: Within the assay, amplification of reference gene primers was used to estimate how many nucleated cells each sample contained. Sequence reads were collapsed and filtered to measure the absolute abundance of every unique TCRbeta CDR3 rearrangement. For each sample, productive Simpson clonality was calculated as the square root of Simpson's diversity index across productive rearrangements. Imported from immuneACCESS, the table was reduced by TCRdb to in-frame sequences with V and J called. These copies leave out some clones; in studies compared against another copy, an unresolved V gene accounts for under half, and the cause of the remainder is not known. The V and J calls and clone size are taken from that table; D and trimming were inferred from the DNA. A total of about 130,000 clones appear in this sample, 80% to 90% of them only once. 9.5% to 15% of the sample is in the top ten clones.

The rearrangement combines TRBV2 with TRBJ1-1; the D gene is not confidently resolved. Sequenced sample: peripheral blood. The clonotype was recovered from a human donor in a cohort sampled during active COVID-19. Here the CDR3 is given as CASSVTRMNTEAFF. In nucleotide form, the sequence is TGTGCCAGCAGTGTAACTCGTATGAACACTGAAGCTTTCTTT. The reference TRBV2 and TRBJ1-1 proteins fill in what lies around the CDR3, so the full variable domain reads EPEVTQTPSHQVTQMGQEVILRCVPISNHLYFYWYRQILGQKVEFLVSFYNNEISEKSEIFDDQFSVERPDGSNFTLKIRSTKLEDSAMYFCASSVTRMNTEAFFGQGTRLTVV.